The clone carrying this T cell receptor beta chain showed up many times. Its antigen is unidentified. These data originate in a study of identical twins. One entry per CDR3 protein results from TCRdb running MiXCR on the 5' RACE reads. The sample comprises 640,000 or so distinct CDR3 sequences, 5.5% to 7.5% of which are singletons, and roughly 1.8% rests with the top ten. The CDR3 is 13 amino acids. V was cut by 5 bases and J by 4 bases, with 11 bases left in between. Germline V lookup: CDR1 MNHNY, CDR2 SVGAGI (reference sequence). Study-wide findings and caveats: Insertions were fewer in abundant cord blood beta clonotypes, whereas memory repertoires showed none of this pattern.

This rearrangement joins TRBV6-6 to TRBJ2-5; D is undetermined. The sequence was obtained from a man aged 18 to 35 in good health. The sequencing input was naive T cells sorted from blood. This CDR3 is CASSGFRTETQYF. The CDR3 region has the DNA TGTGCCAGCAGTGGATTTCGCACAGAGACCCAGTACTTC.